The following is a T cell receptor beta chain sequence with its context. Its matching antigen is unknown. This specimen comes from a study of radiation and T cells in renal cell carcinoma. Measured with immunoSEQ multiplex PCR; TCRdb has only the in-frame clones, and not every one. The table has 100,000 to 150,000 clones, 88% seen once; the top ten hold almost 6%. Study-level points and caveats: Pretreatment tumor biopsies were lacking, so baseline clonotypes are unknown. In blood, top tumor clones expanded by 2 weeks, shrinking by 4.

Time point: blood 2 weeks post-SBRT. Described treatment: 15 Gy SBRT to primary tumor, nephrectomy 4 weeks later. The patient's renal cell carcinoma had clear cell pathology. The sequence was collected from a woman in her 70s with renal cell carcinoma. Sequenced material: blood, taken from a patient whose treatment included radiotherapy and nephrectomy.

CDR3 nucleotides: TGTGCCAGCAGAGGGGACAGTCGAAATGAGCAGTTCTTC. Residues: CASRGDSRNEQFF. The rearrangement links TRBV6-6 to TRBJ2-1; 7 bases fit TRBD1. Trimming took 6 bases from V and 7 from J; bases not matched to a gene: 6. The CDR3 spans 13 residues. CDR1 MNHNY and CDR2 SVGAGI come from the germline V gene (reference sequence).